The clone carrying this T cell receptor (beta chain) appeared many times. CDR1 and CDR2 from the germline V gene are SQVTM and ANQGSEA. J lost 4 bases, V lost 6 bases, and 8 bases had no gene match. CDR3 length equals 13 residues. The record originates from a study of T cells in Graves' hyperthyroidism and ophthalmopathy. TCR beta CDR3 regions were amplified from RNA transcripts. The HTBI primer set served for first-round RT-PCR of the TCR CDR3. TCRdb redid the calling of the multiplex PCR reads with MiXCR, one entry per CDR3 protein. The top ten hold 13% of the sample, which has 390,000 or so distinct CDR3 sequences, under 15% seen once.

Sequencing was carried out using blood. The chain recombines TRBV29-1 with TRBJ2-7, with 8 bases lining up with TRBD1. The clonotype was recovered from a young man with Graves' ophthalmopathy. CDR3 amino acids: CSVRTGRGYEQYF. The CDR3 bases are TGCAGCGTCCGGACAGGGAGAGGTTACGAGCAGTACTTC.